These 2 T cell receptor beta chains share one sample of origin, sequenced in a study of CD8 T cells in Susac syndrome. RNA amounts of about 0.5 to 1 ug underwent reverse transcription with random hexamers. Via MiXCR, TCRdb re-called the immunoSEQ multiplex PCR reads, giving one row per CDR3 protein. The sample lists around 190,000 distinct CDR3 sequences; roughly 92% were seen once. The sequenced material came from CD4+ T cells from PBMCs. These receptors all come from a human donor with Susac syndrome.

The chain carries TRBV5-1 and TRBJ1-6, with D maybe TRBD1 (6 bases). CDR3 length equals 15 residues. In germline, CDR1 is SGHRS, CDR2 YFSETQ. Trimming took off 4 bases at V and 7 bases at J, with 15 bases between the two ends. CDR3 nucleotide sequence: TGCGCCAGCAGCCCTAGCAGGCAGGGGAATTCACCCCTCCACTTT. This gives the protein CASSPSRQGNSPLHF.

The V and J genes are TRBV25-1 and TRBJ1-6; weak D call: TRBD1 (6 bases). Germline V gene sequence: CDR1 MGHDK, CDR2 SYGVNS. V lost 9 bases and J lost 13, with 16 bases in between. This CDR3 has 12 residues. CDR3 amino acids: CARGGPTGPLHF. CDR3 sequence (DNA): TGTGCCAGAGGGGGGCCGACGGGGCCCCTCCACTTT.